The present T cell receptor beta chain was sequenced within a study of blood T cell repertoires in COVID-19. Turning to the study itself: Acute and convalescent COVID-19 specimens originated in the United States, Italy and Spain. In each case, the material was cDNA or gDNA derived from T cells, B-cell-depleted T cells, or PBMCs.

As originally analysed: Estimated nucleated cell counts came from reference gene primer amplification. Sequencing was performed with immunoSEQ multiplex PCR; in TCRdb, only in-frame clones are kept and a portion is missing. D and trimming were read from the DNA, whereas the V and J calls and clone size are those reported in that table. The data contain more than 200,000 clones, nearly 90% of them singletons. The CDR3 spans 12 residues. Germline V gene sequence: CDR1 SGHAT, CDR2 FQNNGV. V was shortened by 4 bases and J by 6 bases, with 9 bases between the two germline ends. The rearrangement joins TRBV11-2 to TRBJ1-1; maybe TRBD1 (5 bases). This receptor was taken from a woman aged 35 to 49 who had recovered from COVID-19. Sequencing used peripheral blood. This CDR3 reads CASSSDRPEAFF. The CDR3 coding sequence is TGTGCCAGCAGCTCCGACAGACCTGAAGCTTTCTTT.